Shown below are 20 T cell receptor beta chains from a single sample sequenced in a study of identical twins. Using its own MiXCR run on the 5' RACE reads, TCRdb lists one record per CDR3 protein. The sample shows more than 400,000 distinct CDR3 sequences, roughly 15% of them seen only once. This sample was shared with a second study, whose subject was yellow fever vaccine responses in identical twins.

Material: CD4+ T cells sorted from blood. The source is a young woman in good health.

The J gene is TRBJ2-7, the V gene TRBV4-1; perhaps D is TRBD1 or TRBD2 (7 bases each). V lost 3 bases and J lost 0, with 15 bases in between. In germline, CDR1 is MGHRA, CDR2 YSYEKL. This CDR3 has 16 amino acids. CDR3 residues: CASSHRQGGSSYEQYF. The DNA of the CDR3 is TGCGCCAGCAGCCATCGACAGGGCGGGAGCTCCTACGAGCAGTACTTC.

The CDR3 sequence is CASSFGGLGNQPQHF. The CDR3 DNA reads as TGTGCCAGCAGCTTTGGTGGGCTGGGCAATCAGCCCCAGCATTTT. The V and J genes are TRBV5-6 and TRBJ1-5, with D unresolved. Trimming stripped 2 bases from V and 2 bases from J, with 11 bases between. CDR1 and CDR2 (germline): SGHDT, YYEEEE. The CDR3 loop spans 15 amino acids.

CDR3: CSARLAASYNEQFF. CDR3 sequence (DNA): TGCAGTGCCAGACTAGCGGCCTCCTACAATGAGCAGTTCTTC. The rearrangement uses TRBV20-1 and TRBJ2-1; 9 bases are a match to TRBD2. CDR3 length equals 14 residues. Trimming removed 6 bases from V and 0 bases from J; junction bases left unmatched: 3. In germline, CDR1 is DFQATT, CDR2 SNEGSKA (reference sequence).

Here the CDR3 reads CASSARDLGEQFF. CDR3 sequence (DNA): TGCGCCAGCAGCGCTCGCGACTTGGGTGAGCAGTTCTTC. This sequence joins TRBV5-1 and TRBJ2-1, with no clear D. The CDR3 totals 13 residues. Germline V gene sequence: CDR1 SGHRS, CDR2 YFSETQ. Trimming shortened V by 4 bases and J by 9 bases, and 14 bases separated the two germline ends.

A few counts support this clonotype. This rearrangement joins TRBV5-1 to TRBJ2-1; D not resolved. This CDR3 contains 16 residues. Trimming pared 4 bases from V and 3 bases from J, leaving 17 bases between. Germline V gene sequence: CDR1 SGHRS, CDR2 YFSETQ. The CDR3 spells CASSLVTGDGYNEQFF. The CDR3 bases are TGCGCCAGCAGCCTCGTGACCGGAGACGGCTACAATGAGCAGTTCTTC.

This clonotype was observed a few times. The chain employs TRBV5-1 and TRBJ1-1; D is ambiguous. V lost 0 bases and J 1 base, leaving 10 bases between the germline ends. This CDR3 has 15 residues. Germline V gene lookup returns CDR1 SGHRS and CDR2 YFSETQ. Here the CDR3 DNA reads TGCGCCAGCAGCTTGGGTGACTTCCCGAACACTGAAGCTTTCTTT. Its translation: CASSLGDFPNTEAFF.

The J gene is TRBJ2-7, the V gene TRBV15, with unresolved D. Germline values: CDR1 LNHNV, CDR2 YYDKDF (reference sequence). Deletions cut 0 bases from V and 3 bases from J, with 6 bases between. The CDR3 is made up of 13 amino acids. This CDR3 is CATSRDELYEQYF. For the CDR3, the DNA is TGTGCCACCAGCAGAGACGAGCTCTACGAGCAGTACTTC.

This clonotype has at least ten counts. V usage is TRBV29-1 and J usage is TRBJ2-1; the D is unclear. This CDR3 region has 12 residues. V lost 6 bases to trimming and J lost 9 bases, with 15 bases between them. Germline values: CDR1 SQVTM, CDR2 ANQGSEA. CDR3 amino acids: CSVILVGVEQFF. CDR3 DNA: TGCAGCGTGATCCTAGTTGGAGTTGAGCAGTTCTTC.

The chain uses TRBV5-1 and TRBJ2-1; D gene uncertain. Per the germline V gene, CDR1 is SGHRS and CDR2 is YFSETQ. Trimming took 4 bases from V and 0 from J, leaving 11 bases between them. The CDR3 is 15 amino acids. CDR3 sequence: CASSPPTSSYNEQFF. The CDR3 bases are TGCGCCAGCAGCCCACCGACTTCCTCCTACAATGAGCAGTTCTTC. The full variable domain, completed using reference TRBV5-1 and TRBJ2-1, is KAGVTQTPRYLIKTRGQQVTLSCSPISGHRSVSWYQQTPGQGLQFLFEYFSETQRNKGNFPGRFSGRQFSNSRSEMNVSTLELGDSALYLCASSPPTSSYNEQFFGPGTRLTVL.

The chain links TRBV6-5 to TRBJ2-6; D possibly matches TRBD1 or TRBD2 (5 bases each). CDR1 MNHEY and CDR2 SVGAGI come from the germline V gene. Trimming removed 4 bases from V and 0 bases from J, with 7 bases in between. The CDR3 sequence is 15 residues long. CDR3 sequence (DNA): TGTGCCAGCAGTTCTGGGGGCTCTGGGGCCAACGTCCTGACTTTC. This gives the protein CASSSGGSGANVLTF.

The chain uses TRBV20-1 and TRBJ2-3, with TRBD2 matching over 7 bases. This CDR3 is 15 amino acids long. Germline CDR1 is DFQATT and CDR2 is SNEGSKA (reference sequence). V trimming: 5 bases; J trimming: 1 base; junction bases outside the gene matches: 9. Here the CDR3 DNA reads TGCAGTGCTCTGCGGACTAGTGCCCGCACAGATACGCAGTATTTT. It encodes CSALRTSARTDTQYF.

The chain combines TRBV5-1 with TRBJ2-7, with a tentative D call TRBD2 (5 bases). Trimming stripped 4 bases from V and 7 bases from J, with 21 bases between. Germline CDR1 SGHRS, CDR2 YFSETQ. This CDR3 comprises 15 residues. The CDR3 DNA reads TGCGCCAGCAGCAGGACCGAACGGAGGCACCTAGAGCAGTACTTC. Translating it yields CASSRTERRHLEQYF.

The gene calls are TRBV9 and TRBJ2-7; 7 bases line up with TRBD2. The CDR3 loop spans 14 amino acids. The germline gives CDR1 SGDLS, CDR2 YYNGEE. The trim removed 0 bases at V and 7 bases at J, leaving 7 bases unmatched. CDR3 DNA sequence: TGTGCCAGCAGCGTAGATGCGGGAGTTCGAGAGCAGTACTTC. Its translation is CASSVDAGVREQYF. Filled out from reference TRBV9 and TRBJ2-7, the complete variable domain reads DSGVTQTPKHLITATGQRVTLRCSPRSGDLSVYWYQQSLDQGLQFLIQYYNGEERAKGNILERFSAQQFPDLHSELNLSSLELGDSALYFCASSVDAGVREQYFGPGTRLTVT.

This chain uses TRBV20-1 with TRBJ1-2, with 11 bases that match TRBD1. The CDR3 is 13 residues long. Germline assignment: CDR1 DFQATT and CDR2 SNEGSKA (reference sequence). Unmatched junction bases numbered 3, after V lost 6 bases and J lost 3 bases. CDR3 sequence: CSAPGQGDYGYTF. CDR3 coding DNA: TGCAGTGCACCGGGACAGGGGGACTATGGCTACACCTTC.

This clonotype came up a few times. The J gene is TRBJ2-1, the V gene TRBV12-5; 10 nucleotides agree with TRBD2. CDR1 LGHNT and CDR2 FRNRAP come from the germline V gene. The V segment lost 3 bases and the J segment 1 base; nucleotides outside the gene matches: 9. The CDR3 is made up of 18 amino acids. The CDR3 region is CASGLTRAGGLSYNEQFF. CDR3 in DNA: TGTGCTAGTGGTTTAACCAGAGCGGGGGGGCTGTCCTACAATGAGCAGTTCTTC.

This clonotype was observed a few times. This chain links TRBV4-1 with TRBJ2-5, with 11 positions matching TRBD2. Looked up from germline, CDR1 is MGHRA and CDR2 is YSYEKL. The CDR3 is made up of 16 amino acids. The ends lost 4 bases at V and 2 bases at J; junction bases unmatched: 6. The CDR3 coding sequence is TGCGCCAGCAGCCCGAGACTAGCGGGGAAGCAAGAGACCCAGTACTTC. It is translated as CASSPRLAGKQETQYF.

On this clonotype: At one boundary the junction diverges from the germline segment, which might be a read error. The rearrangement links TRBV20-1 to TRBJ2-7, with 11 bases aligning to TRBD2. CDR3 size: 16 residues. The germline gives CDR1 DFQATT, CDR2 SNEGSKA (reference sequence). The CDR3 DNA is TGCTGTGCTAGTGCCGGGACTAGCGGTCCCACCTACGAGCAGTACTTC. Protein sequence: CCASAGTSGPTYEQYF.

A few counts support this clonotype. A much larger clone differs by one base, so this may be a read error. Lacking the conserved final phenylalanine or tryptophan, this CDR3 likely reflects a read error. The V gene is TRBV20-1, the J gene TRBJ2-2; tentative D call: TRBD2 (5 bases). With 6 bases removed from V and 5 bases from J, the gap between germline ends came to 13 bases. The CDR3 loop spans 13 amino acids. The V gene's germline CDR1 is DFQATT and CDR2 SNEGSKA (reference sequence). This CDR3 is CSAPGPGTGELFL. The DNA of the CDR3 is TGCAGTGCCCCTGGACCGGGGACCGGGGAGCTGTTTCTT.

The table lists this clonotype with a few counts. This chain uses TRBV3-1 with TRBJ2-2; D gene ambiguous. Germline V gives CDR1 LGHDT, CDR2 YNNKEL (reference sequence). This CDR3 has 17 residues. Trimming removed 4 bases from V and 1 base from J, with 16 bases in between. DNA for the CDR3: TGTGCCAGCAGCCTAGGACCTACCTCAGGGAACACCGGGGAGCTGTTTTTT. It translates to CASSLGPTSGNTGELFF.

The chain carries TRBV20-1 and TRBJ1-5; TRBD1 matches 7 bases. Trimming took 3 bases from V and 3 from J; bases not matched to a gene: 8. The CDR3 is 15 residues long. The germline CDR1 and CDR2 sequences are DFQATT and SNEGSKA (reference sequence). The CDR3 sequence is CSARGRDSLNQPQHF. The CDR3 DNA reads TGCAGTGCTAGGGGCCGGGACAGCCTCAATCAGCCCCAGCATTTT.